The rows below give T cell receptor beta chains drawn from one sample of a study of blood T cell repertoires in COVID-19. Some clones are missing from TCRdb's copy, which holds only in-frame ones; the method was immunoSEQ multiplex PCR. The data contain about 310,000 clones, about nine tenths of them singletons. The sequenced material came from peripheral blood. Every receptor here comes from a young man with active or convalescent COVID-19. The CDR3 runs from the conserved cysteine through the conserved F or W. The order of the fields is V gene, D gene, CDR3 protein. A D gene is named only where the DNA matches it firmly.

>TRBV7-9|-
CASSLPRYEQYF
>TRBV7-2|TRBD1
CASSSGQGYSEAFF
>TRBV11-2|TRBD2
CASSLLAGARYTDTQYF
>TRBV10-2|TRBD1
CASSDPGQGASEQFF
>TRBV23-1|-
CARPVGGYTF
>TRBV6-5|-
CASSQNRVGNSPLHF
>TRBV7-3|TRBD2
CASSLLAGAYEQYF
>TRBV24-1|-
CATSDRGFNYGYTF
>TRBV7-2|TRBD1
CASSRVGTGVGNSPLHF
>TRBV29-1|TRBD2
CSYQAGYEQYF
>TRBV5-1|TRBD1
CASSATGDHYEQYF
>TRBV12-3/TRBV12-4|TRBD1
CASTPQGRTEAFF
>TRBV3-1/TRBV3-2|-
CASSQDRGSSSGANVLTF
>TRBV9|-
CASSVADIVATDTQYF
>TRBV4-1|TRBD2
CASSPKYPGGGDTQYF
>TRBV4-3|-
CASSQQGGYGYTF
>TRBV7-8|TRBD1
CASSLERRRGHYEQYF
>TRBV7-2|TRBD2
CASSYLAGGQVDTQYF
>TRBV6-5|TRBD2
CASSLSSGGRDTQYF
>TRBV3-1/TRBV3-2|-
CASSQRHSYNSPLHF
>TRBV6-5|-
CASRDRIRTEAFF
>TRBV6-2/TRBV6-3|TRBD1
CASSSRDRLEQYF
>TRBV15|TRBD1
CATSIHRGNTGELFF
>TRBV2|TRBD2
CASSSSGRANEQFF
>TRBV19|-
CASSPSGGENYGYTF
>TRBV7-8|TRBD1
CASSWVTGSYGYTF
>TRBV7-8|TRBD1
CASSLRDRDRGYTF
>TRBV6-5|-
CASSYRGSNSPLHF
>TRBV2|-
CASSDPSSGLNNEQFF